The clone carrying this TCR beta chain was observed a few times. Its antigen is not known. Trimming removed 0 bases from V and 4 bases from J, with 12 bases in between. The CDR3 has 15 residues. Germline values: CDR1 MNHNS, CDR2 SASEGT. The data were obtained in a study of T-cell reconstitution after alpha-beta-depleted transplantation in children. Study findings and constraints: Most T-cell counts and diversity one year after the transplant came from T cells that were newly produced. Reportedly, only several hundred clones from non-depleted graft cells drove alpha-beta T-cell counts at about two months.

The library targeted TCRbeta and was prepared with unique molecular identifiers. Each CDR3 protein is one row after TCRdb ran MiXCR on the PCR reads. The sample has some 440,000 distinct CDR3 sequences, 15% to 20% seen once; the top ten hold around 28%. The source of this sequence is a boy younger than two who had a stem cell transplant for Wiskott-Aldrich syndrome, so the T cells may come from the graft donor. The rearrangement uses TRBV6-1 and TRBJ1-2, with D unresolved. This sample comprised PBMCs, mostly from graft donor cells, obtained 360 days after TCRalphabeta/CD19-depleted stem cell transplant. Written as DNA, the CDR3 is TGTGCCAGCAGTGAAGCGCGTGTTAACATCTATGGCTACACCTTC. It yields the protein CASSEARVNIYGYTF.